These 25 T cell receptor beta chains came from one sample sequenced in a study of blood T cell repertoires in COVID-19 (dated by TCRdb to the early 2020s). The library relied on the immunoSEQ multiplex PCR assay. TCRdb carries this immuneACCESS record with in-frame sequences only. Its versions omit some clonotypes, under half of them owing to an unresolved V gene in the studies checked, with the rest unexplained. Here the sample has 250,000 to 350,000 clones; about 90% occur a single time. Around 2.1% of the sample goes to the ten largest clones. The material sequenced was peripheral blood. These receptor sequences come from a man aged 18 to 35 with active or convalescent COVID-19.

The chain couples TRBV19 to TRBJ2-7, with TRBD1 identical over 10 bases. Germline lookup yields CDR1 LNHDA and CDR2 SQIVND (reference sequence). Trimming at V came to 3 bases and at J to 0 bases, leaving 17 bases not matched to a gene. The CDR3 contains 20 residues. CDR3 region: CASSIILLGQGTSGSYEQYF. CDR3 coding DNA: TGTGCCAGTAGTATTATCTTACTGGGACAGGGGACCTCAGGCTCCTACGAGCAGTACTTC.

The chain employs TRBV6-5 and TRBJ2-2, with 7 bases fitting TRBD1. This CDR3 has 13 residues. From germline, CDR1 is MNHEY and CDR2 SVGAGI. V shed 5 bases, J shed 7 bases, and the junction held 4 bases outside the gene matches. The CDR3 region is CASSNTGVGELFF. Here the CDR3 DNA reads TGTGCCAGCAGTAATACAGGGGTCGGGGAGCTGTTTTTT.

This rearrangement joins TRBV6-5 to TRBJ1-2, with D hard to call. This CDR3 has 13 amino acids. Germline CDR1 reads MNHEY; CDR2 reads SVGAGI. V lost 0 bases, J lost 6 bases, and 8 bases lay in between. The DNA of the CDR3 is TGTGCCAGCAGTTACTCGGGAGTCGATGGCTACACCTTC. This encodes CASSYSGVDGYTF.

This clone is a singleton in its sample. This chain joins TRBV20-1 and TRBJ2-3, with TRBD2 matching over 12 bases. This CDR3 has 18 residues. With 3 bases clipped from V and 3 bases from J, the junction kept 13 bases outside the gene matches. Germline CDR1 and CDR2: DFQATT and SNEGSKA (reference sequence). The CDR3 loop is CSASGASGGAVWTDTQYF. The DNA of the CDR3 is TGCAGTGCTAGTGGCGCTAGCGGGGGGGCCGTTTGGACAGATACGCAGTATTTT.

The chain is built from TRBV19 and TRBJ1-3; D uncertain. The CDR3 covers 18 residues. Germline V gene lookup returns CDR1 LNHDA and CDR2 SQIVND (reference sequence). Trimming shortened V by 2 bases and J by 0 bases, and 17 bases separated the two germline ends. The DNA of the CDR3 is TGTGCCAGTAGTATAATCCTCGTACAGCCGGACTCTGGAAACACCATATATTTT. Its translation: CASSIILVQPDSGNTIYF.

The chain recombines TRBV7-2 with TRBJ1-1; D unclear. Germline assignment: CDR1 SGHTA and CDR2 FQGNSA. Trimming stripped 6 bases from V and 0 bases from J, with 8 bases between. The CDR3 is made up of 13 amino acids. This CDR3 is CASRIAVNTEAFF. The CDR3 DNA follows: TGTGCCAGCAGAATCGCAGTGAACACTGAAGCTTTCTTT.

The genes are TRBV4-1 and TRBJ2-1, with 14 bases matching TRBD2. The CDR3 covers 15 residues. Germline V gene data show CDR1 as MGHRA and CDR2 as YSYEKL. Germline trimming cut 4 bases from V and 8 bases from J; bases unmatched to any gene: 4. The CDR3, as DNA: TGCGCCAGCAGCCCCGGGACTAGCGGGAGCTATGAGCAGTTCTTC. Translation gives CASSPGTSGSYEQFF.

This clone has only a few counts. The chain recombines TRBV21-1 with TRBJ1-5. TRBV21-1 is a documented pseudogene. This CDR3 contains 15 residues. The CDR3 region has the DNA TGTGCCAGCAGCAAAGCGGCGGAAGCGAATCAGCCCCAGCATTTT. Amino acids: CASSKAAEANQPQHF.

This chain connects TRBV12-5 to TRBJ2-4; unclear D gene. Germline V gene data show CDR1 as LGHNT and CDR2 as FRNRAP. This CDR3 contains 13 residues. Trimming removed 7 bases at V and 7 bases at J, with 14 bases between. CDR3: CASDPPRSNIQYF. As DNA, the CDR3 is TGTGCTAGTGATCCACCCCGGAGTAACATTCAGTACTTC.

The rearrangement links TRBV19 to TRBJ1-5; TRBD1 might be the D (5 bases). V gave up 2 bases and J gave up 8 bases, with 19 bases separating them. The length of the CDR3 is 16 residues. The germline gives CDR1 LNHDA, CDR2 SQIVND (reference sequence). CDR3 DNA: TGTGCCAGTAGTATATGGCGGGACGGACCCATCGAGCCCCAGCATTTT. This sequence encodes CASSIWRDGPIEPQHF.

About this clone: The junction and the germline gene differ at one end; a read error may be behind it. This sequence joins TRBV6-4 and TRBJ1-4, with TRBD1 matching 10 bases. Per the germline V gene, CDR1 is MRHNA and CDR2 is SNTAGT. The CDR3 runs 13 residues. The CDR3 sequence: CATSRDRGEKLFF. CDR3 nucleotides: TGTGCCACCAGTAGGGACAGGGGTGAAAAACTGTTTTTT.

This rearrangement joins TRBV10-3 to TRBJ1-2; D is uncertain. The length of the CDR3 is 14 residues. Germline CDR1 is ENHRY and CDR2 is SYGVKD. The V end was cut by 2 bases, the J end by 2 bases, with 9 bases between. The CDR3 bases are TGTGCCATCAGTGAGGTTCCAGTAAACTATGGCTACACCTTC. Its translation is CAISEVPVNYGYTF.

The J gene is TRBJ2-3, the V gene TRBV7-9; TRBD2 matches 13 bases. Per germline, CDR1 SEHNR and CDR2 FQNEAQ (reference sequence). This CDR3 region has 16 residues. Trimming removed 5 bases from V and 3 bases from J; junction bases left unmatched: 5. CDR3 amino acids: CASSRGLAGETDTQYF. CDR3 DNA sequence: TGTGCCAGCAGCCGAGGACTAGCGGGGGAGACAGATACGCAGTATTTT.

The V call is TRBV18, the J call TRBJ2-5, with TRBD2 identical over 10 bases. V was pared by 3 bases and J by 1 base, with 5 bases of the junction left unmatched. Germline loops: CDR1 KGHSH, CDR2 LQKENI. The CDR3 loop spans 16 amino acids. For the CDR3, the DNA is TGTGCCAGCTCACCGAGGACTAGCGGACTCCAAGAGACCCAGTACTTC. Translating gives CASSPRTSGLQETQYF.

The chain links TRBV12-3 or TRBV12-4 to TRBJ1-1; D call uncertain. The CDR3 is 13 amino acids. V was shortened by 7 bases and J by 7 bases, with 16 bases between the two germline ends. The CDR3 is CASTLAGFGEAFF. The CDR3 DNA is TGTGCCAGCACCCTCGCGGGGTTTGGTGAAGCTTTCTTT.

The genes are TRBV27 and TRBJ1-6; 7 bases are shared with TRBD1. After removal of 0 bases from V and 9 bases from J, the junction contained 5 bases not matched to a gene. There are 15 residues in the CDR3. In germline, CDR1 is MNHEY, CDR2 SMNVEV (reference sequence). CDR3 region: CASSLSRQGGSPLHF. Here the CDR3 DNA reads TGTGCCAGCAGTTTATCCCGACAGGGCGGTTCACCCCTCCACTTT.

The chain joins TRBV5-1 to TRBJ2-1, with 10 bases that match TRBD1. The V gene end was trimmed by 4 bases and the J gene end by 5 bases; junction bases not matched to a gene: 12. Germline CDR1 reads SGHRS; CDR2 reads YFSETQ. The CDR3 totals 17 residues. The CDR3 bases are TGCGCCAGCAGCGCTAGCAGTGGGACAGGGGCGAACAATGAGCAGTTCTTC. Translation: CASSASSGTGANNEQFF.

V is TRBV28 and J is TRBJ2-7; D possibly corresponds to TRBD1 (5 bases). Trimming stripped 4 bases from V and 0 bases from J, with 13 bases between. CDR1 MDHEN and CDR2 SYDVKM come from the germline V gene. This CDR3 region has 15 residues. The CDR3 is CASSSSGHHSYEQYF. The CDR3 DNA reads TGTGCCAGCAGTTCCTCCGGACACCACTCCTACGAGCAGTACTTC.

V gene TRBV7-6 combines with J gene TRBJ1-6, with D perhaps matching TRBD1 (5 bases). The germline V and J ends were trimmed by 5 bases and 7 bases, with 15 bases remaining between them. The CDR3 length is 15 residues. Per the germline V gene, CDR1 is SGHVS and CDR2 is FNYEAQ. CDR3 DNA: TGTGCCAGCAGCATGGCCGGGACTGCCAATTCACCCCTCCACTTT. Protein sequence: CASSMAGTANSPLHF.

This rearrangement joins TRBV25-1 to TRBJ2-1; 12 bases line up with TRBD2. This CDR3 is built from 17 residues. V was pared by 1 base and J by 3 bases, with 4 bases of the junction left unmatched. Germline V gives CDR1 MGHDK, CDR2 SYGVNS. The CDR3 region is CASSESTSGSIYNEQFF. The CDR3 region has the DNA TGTGCCAGCAGTGAATCGACTAGCGGGAGTATCTACAATGAGCAGTTCTTC.

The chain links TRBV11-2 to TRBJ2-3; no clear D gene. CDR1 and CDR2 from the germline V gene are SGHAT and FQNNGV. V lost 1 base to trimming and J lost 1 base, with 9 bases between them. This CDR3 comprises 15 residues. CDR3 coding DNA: TGTGCCAGCAGCTTAGGTCCTGGAGGCACAGATACGCAGTATTTT. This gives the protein CASSLGPGGTDTQYF.

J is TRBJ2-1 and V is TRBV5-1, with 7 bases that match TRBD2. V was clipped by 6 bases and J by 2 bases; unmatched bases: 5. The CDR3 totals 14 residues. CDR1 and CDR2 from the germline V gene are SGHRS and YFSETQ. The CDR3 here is CASKGGGTYNEQFF. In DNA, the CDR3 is TGCGCCAGCAAGGGCGGGGGAACCTACAATGAGCAGTTCTTC.

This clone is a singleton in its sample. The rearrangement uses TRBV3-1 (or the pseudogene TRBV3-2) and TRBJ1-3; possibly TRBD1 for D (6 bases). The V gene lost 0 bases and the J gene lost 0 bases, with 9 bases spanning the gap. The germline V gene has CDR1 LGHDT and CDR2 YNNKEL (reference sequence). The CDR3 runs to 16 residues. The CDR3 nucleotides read TGTGCCAGCAGCCAAGACGCAGGGGTCTCTGGAAACACCATATATTTT. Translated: CASSQDAGVSGNTIYF.

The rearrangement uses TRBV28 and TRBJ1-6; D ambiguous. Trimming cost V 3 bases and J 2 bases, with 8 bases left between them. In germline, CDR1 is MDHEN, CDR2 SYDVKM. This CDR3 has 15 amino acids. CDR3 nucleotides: TGTGCCAGCAGTTTGGTCCAGACCTATAATTCACCCCTCCACTTT. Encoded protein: CASSLVQTYNSPLHF.

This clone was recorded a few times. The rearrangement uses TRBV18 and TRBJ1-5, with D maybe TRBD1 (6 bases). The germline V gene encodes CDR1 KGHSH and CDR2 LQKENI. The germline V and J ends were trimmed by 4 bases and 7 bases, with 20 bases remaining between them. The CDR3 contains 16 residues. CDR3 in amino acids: CASSRYSRGQGQPQHF. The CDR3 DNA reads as TGTGCCAGCTCACGATACTCCAGGGGCCAAGGGCAGCCCCAGCATTTT.